Sequencing of this TCR beta chain was carried out in a study of blood T cells in healthy people across ages. Sample-barcoded 5' priming and a J-beta primer mix drove a second PCR of roughly 7 to 11 cycles. The template-switch adaptor was a 5' adaptor with 12 random nucleotides. It tagged each cDNA molecule. A single record per CDR3 protein comes from TCRdb applying MiXCR to the 5' RACE reads. The data contain hundreds of thousands of distinct CDR3 sequences, more than 45% of them singletons. The V and J ends lost 5 bases and 5 bases respectively, with 16 bases between them. Germline loops: CDR1 SEHNR, CDR2 FQNEAQ (reference sequence). The CDR3 is 14 amino acids.

This sequence originates from an older man in good health. The specimen was blood. The chain recombines TRBV7-9 with TRBJ2-7; the D gene is possibly TRBD1 (6 bases). The CDR3 DNA is TGTGCCAGCAGCCATGGACAGAGCGCCCACGAGCAGTACTTC. Translating it yields CASSHGQSAHEQYF.